The next 13 T cell receptor beta chains were all read from a single sample in a study of Ad26.COV2.S vaccination and SARS-CoV-2 variants. Sequencing was performed with immunoSEQ multiplex PCR; in TCRdb, only in-frame clones are kept and a portion is missing. The sample has about 240,000 clones, more than 75% seen once; the top ten hold around a tenth. The treatment is: around 19 received Ad26.COV2.S at low or high dose, single or two shots; roughly five received placebo; per-sample allocation not given. The investigators took samples on day 63 after the first vaccine or placebo injection. Here the sequenced sample was peripheral blood, taken in a trial of Ad26.COV2.S vaccine versus placebo. These receptors were obtained from a person aged 18-65 years who received the Ad26.COV2.S COVID-19 vaccine or a placebo.

J is TRBJ2-1 and V is TRBV9; D is unresolved. Trimming left V 4 bases short and J 9 bases short, with 8 bases between. Germline-derived CDR1 and CDR2 are SGDLS and YYNGEE. The CDR3 extends over 11 amino acids. The CDR3 DNA reads as TGTGCCAGCAGCTTCACGGGTGAGCAGTTCTTC. Encoded protein: CASSFTGEQFF.

This chain links TRBV28 with TRBJ2-7, with a tentative D call TRBD1 (5 bases). Germline lookup yields CDR1 MDHEN and CDR2 SYDVKM. Trimming stripped 3 bases from V and 6 bases from J, with 15 bases between. There are 14 residues in the CDR3. This CDR3 reads CASSLSGIPFEQYF. DNA for the CDR3: TGTGCCAGCAGTTTGTCAGGGATCCCATTCGAGCAGTACTTC.

This sequence joins TRBV7-8 and TRBJ2-7; D is perhaps TRBD2 (6 bases). The CDR3 length is 14 residues. Per germline, CDR1 SGHVS and CDR2 FQNEAQ. V lost 5 bases, J lost 5 bases, and 16 bases lay in between. This chain's CDR3 is CASSARESYNEQYF. CDR3 sequence (DNA): TGTGCCAGCAGCGCCCGGGAGAGTTACAACGAGCAGTACTTC.

On this clone itself: Additional DNA sequences in this sample encode the identical CDR3. In DNA, the CDR3 is TGTGCCAGCAGTTATTCATATCAGCCCCAGCATTTT. Encoded protein: CASSYSYQPQHF. V gene TRBV6-2 or TRBV6-3 combines with J gene TRBJ1-5; D is uncertain. Trimming left V 3 bases short and J 5 bases short, with 5 bases between. The CDR3 length is 12 residues. From germline, CDR1 is MNHEY and CDR2 SVGEGT.

The chain combines TRBV30 with TRBJ1-5, with 8 positions matching TRBD1. CDR1 is GTSNPN and CDR2 is SVGIG in the germline V gene (reference sequence). This CDR3 spans 14 amino acids. V shed 5 bases, J shed 6 bases, and the junction held 9 bases outside the gene matches. The DNA of the CDR3 is TGTGCCTGGGCCACAGCAGGGACAGGTCAGCCCCAGCATTTT. It is translated as CAWATAGTGQPQHF.

The rearrangement uses TRBV27 and TRBJ2-7; 8 bases agree with TRBD2. From germline, CDR1 is MNHEY and CDR2 SMNVEV (reference sequence). J gave up 1 base and V 5 bases, and 10 bases lay outside the gene matches. The CDR3 sequence is 16 residues long. The CDR3 region has the DNA TGTGCCAGCAGTCGTCTCAGCGGGGGACCTTCCTACGAGCAGTACTTC. Translation gives CASSRLSGGPSYEQYF.

The V and J genes are TRBV3-1 (or the pseudogene TRBV3-2) and TRBJ2-3; 10 bases are shared with TRBD1. The CDR3 consists of 15 residues. Germline values: CDR1 LGHDT, CDR2 YNNKEL (reference sequence). V was clipped by 6 bases and J by 3 bases; unmatched bases: 6. CDR3 region: CASRAGTGDTDTQYF. The CDR3 DNA reads TGTGCCAGCAGGGCCGGGACAGGGGATACAGATACGCAGTATTTT.

The rearrangement links TRBV7-2 to TRBJ2-7, with 8 bases lining up with TRBD2. In germline, CDR1 is SGHTA, CDR2 FQGNSA. CDR3 size: 18 residues. With V trimmed by 2 bases and J by 0 bases, 12 bases remained unmatched. The CDR3 loop is CASSLSGGAGGLSYEQYF. The CDR3 nucleotides read TGTGCCAGCAGCTTATCCGGCGGGGCGGGGGGACTCTCCTACGAGCAGTACTTC.

This clone appeared once. The genes are TRBV6-5 and TRBJ1-3; D remains ambiguous. This CDR3 is 14 amino acids long. Germline CDR1 and CDR2: MNHEY and SVGAGI. The V gene lost 6 bases and the J gene lost 0 bases, with 9 bases spanning the gap. The CDR3 DNA reads TGTGCCAGCAGCCGGGCTAACTCTGGAAACACCATATATTTT. This sequence encodes CASSRANSGNTIYF.

This sequence joins TRBV11-2 and TRBJ2-3, with D perhaps TRBD1 or TRBD2 (6 bases each). The CDR3 extends over 16 amino acids. Germline CDR1 SGHAT, CDR2 FQNNGV. V was cut by 3 bases and J by 1 base, with 14 bases left in between. This CDR3 reads CASSFGGQGGTDTQYF. The CDR3 DNA is TGTGCCAGCAGCTTTGGGGGGCAGGGTGGCACAGATACGCAGTATTTT.

The gene calls are TRBV7-8 and TRBJ2-1, with D perhaps given as TRBD1 or TRBD2 (5 bases each). Between the trimmed V and J ends, which lost 6 bases and 2 bases, there was a span of 17 bases. The CDR3 totals 16 residues. The germline V gene encodes CDR1 SGHVS and CDR2 FQNEAQ. The CDR3 spells CASRRNMGVPYNEQFF. The CDR3 region has the DNA TGTGCCAGCAGGAGGAATATGGGGGTTCCCTACAATGAGCAGTTCTTC.

J is TRBJ1-2 and V is TRBV18, with 7 bases identical to TRBD1. Germline CDR1 is KGHSH and CDR2 is LQKENI. The trim removed 8 bases at V and 4 bases at J, leaving 16 bases unmatched. This CDR3 is 16 amino acids long. CDR3 loop: CASATGTALLGYGYTF. Here the CDR3 DNA reads TGTGCCAGCGCCACCGGGACAGCCCTCTTGGGCTATGGCTACACCTTC.

The rearrangement links TRBV4-1 to TRBJ1-4; 9 nucleotides agree with TRBD1. The length of the CDR3 is 16 residues. V shed 1 base, J shed 5 bases, and the junction held 5 bases outside the gene matches. The germline V gene has CDR1 MGHRA and CDR2 YSYEKL. The CDR3 bases are TGCGCCAGCAGCCAAGTTACCGGGACAGGGAATGAAAAACTGTTTTTT. It is translated as CASSQVTGTGNEKLFF.